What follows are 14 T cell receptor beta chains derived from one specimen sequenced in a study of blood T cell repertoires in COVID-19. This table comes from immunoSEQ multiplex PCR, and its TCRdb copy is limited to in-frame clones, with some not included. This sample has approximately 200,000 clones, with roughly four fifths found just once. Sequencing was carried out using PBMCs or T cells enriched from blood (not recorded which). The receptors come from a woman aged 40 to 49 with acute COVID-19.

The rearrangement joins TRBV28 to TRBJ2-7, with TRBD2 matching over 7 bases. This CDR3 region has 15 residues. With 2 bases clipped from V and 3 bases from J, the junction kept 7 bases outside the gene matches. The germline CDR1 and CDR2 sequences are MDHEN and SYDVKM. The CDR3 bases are TGTGCCAGCAGTTTAAGAGGGAGGGCCAACTACGAGCAGTACTTC. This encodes CASSLRGRANYEQYF.

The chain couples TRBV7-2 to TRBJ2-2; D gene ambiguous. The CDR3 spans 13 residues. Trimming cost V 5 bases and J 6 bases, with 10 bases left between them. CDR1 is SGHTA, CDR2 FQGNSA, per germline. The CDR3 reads CASSVRHSGELFF. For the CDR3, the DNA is TGTGCCAGCAGCGTAAGACACTCCGGGGAGCTGTTTTTT.

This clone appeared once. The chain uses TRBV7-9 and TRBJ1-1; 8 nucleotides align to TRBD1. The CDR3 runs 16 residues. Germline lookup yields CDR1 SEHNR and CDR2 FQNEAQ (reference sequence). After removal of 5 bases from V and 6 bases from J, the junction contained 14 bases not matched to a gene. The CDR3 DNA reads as TGTGCCAGCAGCCCGGGGGAGACAGGGGAACGACCTGAAGCTTTCTTT. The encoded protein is CASSPGETGERPEAFF.

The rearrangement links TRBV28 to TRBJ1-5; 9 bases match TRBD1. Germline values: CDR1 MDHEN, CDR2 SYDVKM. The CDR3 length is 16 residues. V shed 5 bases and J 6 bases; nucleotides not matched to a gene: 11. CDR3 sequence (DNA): TGTGCCAGCAGTCCGTACCCCCGGGACAGGGTTCAGCCCCAGCATTTT. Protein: CASSPYPRDRVQPQHF.

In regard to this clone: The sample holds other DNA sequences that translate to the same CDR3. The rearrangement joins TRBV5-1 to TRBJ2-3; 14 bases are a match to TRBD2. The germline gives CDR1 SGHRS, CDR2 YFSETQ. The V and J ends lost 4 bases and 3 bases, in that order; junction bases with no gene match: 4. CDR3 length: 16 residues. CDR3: CASSRGLAGETDTQYF. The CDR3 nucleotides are TGCGCCAGCAGCCGGGGACTAGCGGGAGAGACAGATACGCAGTATTTT.

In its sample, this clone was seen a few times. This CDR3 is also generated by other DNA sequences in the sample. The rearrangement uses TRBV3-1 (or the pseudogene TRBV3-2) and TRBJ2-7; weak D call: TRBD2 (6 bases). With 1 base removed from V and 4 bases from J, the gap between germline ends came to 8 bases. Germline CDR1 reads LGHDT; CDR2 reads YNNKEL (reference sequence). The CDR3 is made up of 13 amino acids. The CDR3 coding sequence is TGTGCCAGCAGCCAAGCACGGGGGTACGAGCAGTACTTC. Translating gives CASSQARGYEQYF.

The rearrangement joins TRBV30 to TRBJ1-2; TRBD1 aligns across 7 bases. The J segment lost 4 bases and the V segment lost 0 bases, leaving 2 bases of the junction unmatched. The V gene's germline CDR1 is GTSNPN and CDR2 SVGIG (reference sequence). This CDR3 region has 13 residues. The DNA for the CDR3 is TGTGCCTGGAGTGTAGGGACAGTCTATGGCTACACCTTC. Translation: CAWSVGTVYGYTF.

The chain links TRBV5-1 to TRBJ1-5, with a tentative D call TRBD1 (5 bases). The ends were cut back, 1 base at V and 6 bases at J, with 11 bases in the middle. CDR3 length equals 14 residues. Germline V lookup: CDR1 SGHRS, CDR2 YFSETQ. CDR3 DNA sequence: TGCGCCAGCAGCTTGAGCGGGGGTAGTCAGCCCCAGCATTTT. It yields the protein CASSLSGGSQPQHF.

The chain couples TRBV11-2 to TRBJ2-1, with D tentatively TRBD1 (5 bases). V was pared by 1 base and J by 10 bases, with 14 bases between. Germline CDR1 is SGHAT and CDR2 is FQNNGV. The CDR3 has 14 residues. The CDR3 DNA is TGTGCCAGCAGCTTAGTTCGCAGGGAAGGCGAGCAGTTCTTC. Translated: CASSLVRREGEQFF.

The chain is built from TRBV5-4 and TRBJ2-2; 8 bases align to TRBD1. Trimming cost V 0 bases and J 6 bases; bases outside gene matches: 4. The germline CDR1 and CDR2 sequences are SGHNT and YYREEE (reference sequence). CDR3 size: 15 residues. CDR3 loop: CASSLGRGQAGELFF. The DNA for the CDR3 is TGTGCCAGCAGCTTGGGCAGGGGGCAGGCCGGGGAGCTGTTTTTT. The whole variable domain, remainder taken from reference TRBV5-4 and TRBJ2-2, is ETGVTQSPTHLIKTRGQQVTLRCSSQSGHNTVSWYQQALGQGPQFIFQYYREEENGRGNFPPRFSGLQFPNYSSELNVNALELDDSALYLCASSLGRGQAGELFFGEGSRLTVL.

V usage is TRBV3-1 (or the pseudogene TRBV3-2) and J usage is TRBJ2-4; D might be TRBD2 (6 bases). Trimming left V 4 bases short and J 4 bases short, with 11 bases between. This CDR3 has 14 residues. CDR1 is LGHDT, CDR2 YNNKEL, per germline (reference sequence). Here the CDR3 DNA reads TGTGCCAGCAGCCCCACCGGACTAAAAAACATTCAGTACTTC. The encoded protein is CASSPTGLKNIQYF.

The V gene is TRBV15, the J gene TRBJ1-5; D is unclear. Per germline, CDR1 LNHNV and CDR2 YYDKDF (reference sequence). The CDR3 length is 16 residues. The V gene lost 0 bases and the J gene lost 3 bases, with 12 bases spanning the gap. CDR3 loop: CATSRDPGTDNQPQHF. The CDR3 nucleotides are TGTGCCACCAGCAGAGATCCTGGTACAGACAATCAGCCCCAGCATTTT.

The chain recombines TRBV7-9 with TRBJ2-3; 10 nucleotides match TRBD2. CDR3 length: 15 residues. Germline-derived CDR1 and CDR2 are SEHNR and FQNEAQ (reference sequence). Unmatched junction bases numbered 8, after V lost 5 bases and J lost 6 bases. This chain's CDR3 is CASSPLAGGADTQYF. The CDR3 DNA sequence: TGTGCCAGCAGCCCCTTAGCGGGGGGCGCCGATACGCAGTATTTT.

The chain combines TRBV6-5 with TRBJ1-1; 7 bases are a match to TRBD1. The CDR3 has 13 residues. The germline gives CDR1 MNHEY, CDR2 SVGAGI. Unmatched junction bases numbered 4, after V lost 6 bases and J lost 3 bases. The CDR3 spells CASSRQGHTEAFF. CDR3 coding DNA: TGTGCCAGCAGCCGACAGGGACACACTGAAGCTTTCTTT.